This section outlines one T cell receptor beta chain sequence together with its context. Using immunoSEQ multiplex PCR, the repertoire was profiled, and TCRdb retains in-frame clones only, with some absent. The table includes around 300,000 clones, roughly 85% detected once. The data are from a study of blood T cell repertoires in COVID-19. V gave up 0 bases and J gave up 6 bases, with 6 bases separating them. Germline CDR1 reads SGHAT; CDR2 reads FQNNGV. The CDR3 contains 14 residues. The rearrangement links TRBV11-2 to TRBJ1-6; possible D gene TRBD1, 5 bases. The sequence derives from a woman in her 70s with acute or convalescent COVID-19. Sequencing was carried out using peripheral blood. In DNA form, the CDR3 reads TGTGCCAGCAGCTTAGAAGGGGCTAATTCACCCCTCCACTTT. It specifies CASSLEGANSPLHF.